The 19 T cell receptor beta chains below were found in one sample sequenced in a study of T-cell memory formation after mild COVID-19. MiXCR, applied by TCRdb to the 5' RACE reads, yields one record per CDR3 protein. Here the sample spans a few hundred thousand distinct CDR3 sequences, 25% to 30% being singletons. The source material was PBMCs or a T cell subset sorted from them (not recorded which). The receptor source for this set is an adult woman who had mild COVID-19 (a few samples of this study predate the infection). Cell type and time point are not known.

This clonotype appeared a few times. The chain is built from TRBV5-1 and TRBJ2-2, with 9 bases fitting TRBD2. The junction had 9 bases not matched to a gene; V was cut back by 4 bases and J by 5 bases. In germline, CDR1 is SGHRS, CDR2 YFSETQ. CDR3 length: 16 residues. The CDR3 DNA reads TGCGCCAGCAGCGTCGGGACTAGCCACAAGACCGGGGAGCTGTTTTTT. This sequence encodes CASSVGTSHKTGELFF.

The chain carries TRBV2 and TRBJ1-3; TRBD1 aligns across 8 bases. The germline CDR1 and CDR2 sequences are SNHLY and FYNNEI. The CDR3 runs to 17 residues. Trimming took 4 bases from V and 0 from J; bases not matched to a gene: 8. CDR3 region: CASSGGDRLSSGNTIYF. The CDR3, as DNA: TGTGCCAGCAGTGGCGGGGACAGGCTAAGCTCTGGAAACACCATATATTTT. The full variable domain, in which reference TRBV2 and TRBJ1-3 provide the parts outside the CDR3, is EPEVTQTPSHQVTQMGQEVILRCVPISNHLYFYWYRQILGQKVEFLVSFYNNEISEKSEIFDDQFSVERPDGSNFTLKIRSTKLEDSAMYFCASSGGDRLSSGNTIYFGEGSWLTVV.

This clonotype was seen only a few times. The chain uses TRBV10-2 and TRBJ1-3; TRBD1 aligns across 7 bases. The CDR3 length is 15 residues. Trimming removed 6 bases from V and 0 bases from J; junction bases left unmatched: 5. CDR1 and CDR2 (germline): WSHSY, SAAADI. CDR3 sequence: CASSAGQFSGNTIYF. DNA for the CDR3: TGCGCCAGCAGCGCGGGACAGTTCTCTGGAAACACCATATATTTT.

CDR3 nucleotides: TGTGCCAGCAGCTTAGCCGCCCGAGAGCGGGGCTACACCTTC. Residues: CASSLAARERGYTF. V gene TRBV7-2 combines with J gene TRBJ1-2; D is ambiguous. The V end lost 0 bases, the J end lost 8 bases, and 13 bases lay between the germline ends. Germline loops: CDR1 SGHTA, CDR2 FQGNSA. This CDR3 has 14 amino acids.

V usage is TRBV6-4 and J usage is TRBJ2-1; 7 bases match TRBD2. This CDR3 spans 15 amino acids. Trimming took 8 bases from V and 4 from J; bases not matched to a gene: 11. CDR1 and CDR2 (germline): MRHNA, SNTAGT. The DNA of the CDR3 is TGTGCCAGCGGGCGGGCCAGCGGGGAATACAATGAGCAGTTCTTC. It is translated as CASGRASGEYNEQFF.

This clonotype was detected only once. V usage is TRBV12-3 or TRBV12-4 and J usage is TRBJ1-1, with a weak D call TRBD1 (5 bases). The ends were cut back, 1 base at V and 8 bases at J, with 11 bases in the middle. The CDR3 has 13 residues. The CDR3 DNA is TGTGCCAGCAGTTTAGGGGTTCGGGGGGAAGCTTTCTTT. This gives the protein CASSLGVRGEAFF.

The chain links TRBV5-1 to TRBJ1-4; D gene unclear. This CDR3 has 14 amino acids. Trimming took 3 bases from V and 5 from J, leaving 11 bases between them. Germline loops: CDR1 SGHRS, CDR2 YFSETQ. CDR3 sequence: CASSYDRRNEKLFF. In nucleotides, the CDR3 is TGCGCCAGCAGCTACGACCGTAGAAATGAAAAACTGTTTTTT. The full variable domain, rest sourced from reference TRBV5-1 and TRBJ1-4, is KAGVTQTPRYLIKTRGQQVTLSCSPISGHRSVSWYQQTPGQGLQFLFEYFSETQRNKGNFPGRFSGRQFSNSRSEMNVSTLELGDSALYLCASSYDRRNEKLFFGSGTQLSVL.

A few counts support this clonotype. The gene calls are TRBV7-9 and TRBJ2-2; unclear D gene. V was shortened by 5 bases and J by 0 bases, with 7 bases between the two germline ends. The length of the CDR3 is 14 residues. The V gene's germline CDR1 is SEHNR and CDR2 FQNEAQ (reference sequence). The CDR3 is CASSILTNTGELFF. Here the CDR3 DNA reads TGTGCCAGCAGCATTCTTACGAACACCGGGGAGCTGTTTTTT.

For the CDR3, the DNA is TGCGCCAGCAGCCCCTATGGGACAGGGGAGGCTAGAGAGACCCAGTACTTC. This encodes CASSPYGTGEARETQYF. The J gene is TRBJ2-5, the V gene TRBV5-1; 10 bases match TRBD1. From germline, CDR1 is SGHRS and CDR2 YFSETQ. This CDR3 spans 17 amino acids. V was clipped by 4 bases and J by 4 bases; unmatched bases: 13.

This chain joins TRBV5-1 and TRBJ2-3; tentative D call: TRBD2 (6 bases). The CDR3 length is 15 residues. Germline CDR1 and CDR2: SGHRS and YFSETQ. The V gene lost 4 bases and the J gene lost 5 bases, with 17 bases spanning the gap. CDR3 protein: CASSLPGGVGDTQYF. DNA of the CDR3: TGCGCCAGCAGCCTGCCCGGCGGGGTGGGAGATACGCAGTATTTT.

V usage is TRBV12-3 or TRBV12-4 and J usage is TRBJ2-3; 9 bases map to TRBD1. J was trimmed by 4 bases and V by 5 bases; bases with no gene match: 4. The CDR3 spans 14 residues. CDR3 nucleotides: TGTGCCAGCAGTCGGGACAGGGCCCCAGATACGCAGTATTTT. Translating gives CASSRDRAPDTQYF.

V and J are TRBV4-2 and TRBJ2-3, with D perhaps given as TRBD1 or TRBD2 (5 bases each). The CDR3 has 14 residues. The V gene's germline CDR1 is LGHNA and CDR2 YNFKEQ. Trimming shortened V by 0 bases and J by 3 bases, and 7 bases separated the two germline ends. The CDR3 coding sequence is TGTGCCAGCAGCCAAGATTGGGGGACAGATACGCAGTATTTT. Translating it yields CASSQDWGTDTQYF.

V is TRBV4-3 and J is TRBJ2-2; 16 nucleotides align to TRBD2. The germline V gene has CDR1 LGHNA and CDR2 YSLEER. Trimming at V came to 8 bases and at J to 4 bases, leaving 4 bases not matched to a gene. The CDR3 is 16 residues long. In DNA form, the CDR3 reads TGCGCCAGCGGGACTAGCGGGAGGGTTGGCACCGGGGAGCTGTTTTTT. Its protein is CASGTSGRVGTGELFF.

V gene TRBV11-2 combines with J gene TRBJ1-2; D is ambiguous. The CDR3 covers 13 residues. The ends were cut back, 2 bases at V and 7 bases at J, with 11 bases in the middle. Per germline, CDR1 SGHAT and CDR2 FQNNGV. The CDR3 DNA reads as TGTGCCAGCAGCTTAAACGGCGGTACTGGCTACACCTTC. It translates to CASSLNGGTGYTF.

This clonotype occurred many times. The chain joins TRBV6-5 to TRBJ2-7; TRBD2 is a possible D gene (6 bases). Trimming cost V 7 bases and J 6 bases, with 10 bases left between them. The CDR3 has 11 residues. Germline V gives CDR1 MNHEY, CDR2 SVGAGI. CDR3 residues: CASTGVGEQYF. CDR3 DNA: TGTGCCAGCACGGGGGTCGGCGAGCAGTACTTC.

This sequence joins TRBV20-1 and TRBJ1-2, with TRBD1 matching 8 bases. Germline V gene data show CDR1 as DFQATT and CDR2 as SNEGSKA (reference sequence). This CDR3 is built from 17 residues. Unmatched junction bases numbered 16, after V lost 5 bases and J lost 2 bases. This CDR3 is CSASQLDRVLTNYGYTF. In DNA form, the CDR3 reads TGCAGTGCTTCTCAACTGGACAGGGTTTTGACAAACTATGGCTACACCTTC.

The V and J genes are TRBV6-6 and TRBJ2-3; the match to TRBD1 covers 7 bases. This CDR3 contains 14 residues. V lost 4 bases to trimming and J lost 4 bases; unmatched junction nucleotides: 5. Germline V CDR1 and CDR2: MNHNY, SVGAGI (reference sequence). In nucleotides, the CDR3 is TGTGCCAGCAGTTTGGGGACAGACGCAGATACGCAGTATTTT. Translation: CASSLGTDADTQYF.

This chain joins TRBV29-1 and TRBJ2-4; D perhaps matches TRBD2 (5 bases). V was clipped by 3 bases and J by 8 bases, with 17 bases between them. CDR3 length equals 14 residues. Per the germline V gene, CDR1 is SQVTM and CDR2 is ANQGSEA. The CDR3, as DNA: TGCAGCGTTGATGTCACGGCGAGCGGACACATTCAGTACTTC. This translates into CSVDVTASGHIQYF.

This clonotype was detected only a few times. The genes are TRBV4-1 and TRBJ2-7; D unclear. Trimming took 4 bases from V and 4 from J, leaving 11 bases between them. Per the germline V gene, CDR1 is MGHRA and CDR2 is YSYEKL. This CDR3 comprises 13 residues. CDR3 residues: CASSPPGKYEQYF. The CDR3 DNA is TGCGCCAGCAGCCCCCCGGGTAAATACGAGCAGTACTTC.